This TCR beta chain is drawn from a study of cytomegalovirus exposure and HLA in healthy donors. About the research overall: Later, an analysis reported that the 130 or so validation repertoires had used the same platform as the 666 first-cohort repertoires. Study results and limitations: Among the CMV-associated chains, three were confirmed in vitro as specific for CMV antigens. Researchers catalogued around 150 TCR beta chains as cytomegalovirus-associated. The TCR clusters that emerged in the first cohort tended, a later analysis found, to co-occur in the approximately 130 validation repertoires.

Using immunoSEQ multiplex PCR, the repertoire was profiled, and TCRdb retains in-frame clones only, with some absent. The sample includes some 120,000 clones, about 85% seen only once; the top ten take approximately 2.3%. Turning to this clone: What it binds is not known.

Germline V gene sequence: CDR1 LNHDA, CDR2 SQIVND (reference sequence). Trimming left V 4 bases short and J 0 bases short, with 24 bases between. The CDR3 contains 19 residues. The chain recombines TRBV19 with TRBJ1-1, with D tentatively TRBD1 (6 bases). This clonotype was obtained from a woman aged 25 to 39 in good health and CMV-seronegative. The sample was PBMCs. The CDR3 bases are TGTGCCAGTAGTAGAGGCCCAAACAGGGCCTCTCAGGTGAACACTGAAGCTTTCTTT. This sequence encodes CASSRGPNRASQVNTEAFF.